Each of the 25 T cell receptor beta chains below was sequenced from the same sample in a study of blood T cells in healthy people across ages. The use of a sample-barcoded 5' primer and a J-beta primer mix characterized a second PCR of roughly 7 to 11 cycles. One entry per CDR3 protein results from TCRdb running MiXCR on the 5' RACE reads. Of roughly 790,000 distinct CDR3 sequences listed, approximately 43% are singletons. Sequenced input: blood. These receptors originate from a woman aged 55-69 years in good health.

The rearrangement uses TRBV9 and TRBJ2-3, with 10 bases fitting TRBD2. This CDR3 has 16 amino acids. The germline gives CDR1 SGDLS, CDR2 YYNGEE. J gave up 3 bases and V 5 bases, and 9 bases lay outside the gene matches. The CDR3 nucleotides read TGTGCCAGCAGACAGGGGCTAGCGGGAGCGACAGATACGCAGTATTTT. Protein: CASRQGLAGATDTQYF.

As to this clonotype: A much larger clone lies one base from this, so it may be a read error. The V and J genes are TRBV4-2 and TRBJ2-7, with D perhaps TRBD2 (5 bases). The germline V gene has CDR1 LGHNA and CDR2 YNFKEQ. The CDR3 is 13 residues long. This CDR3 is CTSSQDRTGEQYF. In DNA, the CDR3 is TGTACCAGCAGCCAAGATAGGACGGGAGAGCAGTACTTC.

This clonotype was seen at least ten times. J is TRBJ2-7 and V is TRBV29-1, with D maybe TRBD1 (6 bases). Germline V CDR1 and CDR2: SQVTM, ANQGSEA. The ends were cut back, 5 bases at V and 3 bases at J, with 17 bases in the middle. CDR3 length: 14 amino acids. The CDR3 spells CSVSGHQEIYEQYF. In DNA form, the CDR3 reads TGCAGCGTTTCGGGACACCAGGAGATCTACGAGCAGTACTTC.

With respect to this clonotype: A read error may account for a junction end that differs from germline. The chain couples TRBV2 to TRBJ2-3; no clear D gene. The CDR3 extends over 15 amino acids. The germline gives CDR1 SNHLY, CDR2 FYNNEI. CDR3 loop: CAGSEGRFSTDTQYF. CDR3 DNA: TGTGCCGGCAGTGAAGGCAGGTTTAGCACAGATACGCAGTATTTT.

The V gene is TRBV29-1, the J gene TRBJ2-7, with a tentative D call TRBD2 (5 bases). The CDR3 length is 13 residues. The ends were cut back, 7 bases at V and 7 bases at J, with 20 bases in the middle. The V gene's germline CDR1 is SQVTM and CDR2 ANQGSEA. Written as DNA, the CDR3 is TGCAGCGCAGGATTTACTAGTTTCAGTGAGCAGTACTTC. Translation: CSAGFTSFSEQYF.

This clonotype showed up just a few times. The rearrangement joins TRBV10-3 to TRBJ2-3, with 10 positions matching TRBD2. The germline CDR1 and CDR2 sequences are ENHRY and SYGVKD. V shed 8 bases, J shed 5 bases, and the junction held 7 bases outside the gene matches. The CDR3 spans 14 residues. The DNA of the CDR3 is TGTGCCATCTCGAGCGGGGGGGCTGAAGATACGCAGTATTTT. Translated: CAISSGGAEDTQYF.

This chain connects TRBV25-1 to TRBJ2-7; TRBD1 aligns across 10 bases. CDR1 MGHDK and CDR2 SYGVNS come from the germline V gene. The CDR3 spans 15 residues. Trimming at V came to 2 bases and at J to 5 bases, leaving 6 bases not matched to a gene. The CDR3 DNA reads TGTGCCAGCAGTGAAACCGGGACAGGGGCCCACGAGCAGTACTTC. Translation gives CASSETGTGAHEQYF.

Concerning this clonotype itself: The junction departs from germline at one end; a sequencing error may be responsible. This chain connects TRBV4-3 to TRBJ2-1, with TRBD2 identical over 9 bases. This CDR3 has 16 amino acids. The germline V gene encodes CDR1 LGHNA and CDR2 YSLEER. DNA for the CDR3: TGCGCCAGCAGCCAAGATCCCCAGCGGGAGGAAAATGGGCAGTTCTTC. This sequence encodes CASSQDPQREENGQFF.

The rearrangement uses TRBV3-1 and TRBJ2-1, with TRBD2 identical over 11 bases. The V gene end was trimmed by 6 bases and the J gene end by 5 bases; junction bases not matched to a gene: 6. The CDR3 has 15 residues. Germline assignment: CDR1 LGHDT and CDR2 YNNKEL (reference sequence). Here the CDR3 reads CASRLSSGGDNEQFF. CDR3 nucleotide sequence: TGTGCCAGCAGGTTAAGTAGCGGGGGGGACAATGAGCAGTTCTTC.

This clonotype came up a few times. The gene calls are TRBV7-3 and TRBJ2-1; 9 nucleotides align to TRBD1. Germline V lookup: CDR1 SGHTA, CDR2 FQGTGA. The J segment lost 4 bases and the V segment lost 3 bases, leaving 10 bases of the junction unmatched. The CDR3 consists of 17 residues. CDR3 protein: CASSLGQGMADYNEQFF. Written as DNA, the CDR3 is TGTGCCAGCAGCTTGGGACAGGGAATGGCGGATTACAATGAGCAGTTCTTC.

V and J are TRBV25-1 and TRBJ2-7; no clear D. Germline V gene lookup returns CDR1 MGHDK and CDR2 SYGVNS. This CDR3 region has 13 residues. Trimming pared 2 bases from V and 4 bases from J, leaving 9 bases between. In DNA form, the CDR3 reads TGTGCCAGCAGTGAACGGATCGGTTACGAGCAGTACTTC. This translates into CASSERIGYEQYF.

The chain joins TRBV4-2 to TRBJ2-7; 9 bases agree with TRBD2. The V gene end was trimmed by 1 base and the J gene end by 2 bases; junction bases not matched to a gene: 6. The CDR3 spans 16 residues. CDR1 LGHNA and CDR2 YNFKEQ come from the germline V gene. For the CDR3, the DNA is TGTGCCAGCAGCCAAGCTTATAGCGGGAGCCCCTACGAGCAGTACTTC. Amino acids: CASSQAYSGSPYEQYF.

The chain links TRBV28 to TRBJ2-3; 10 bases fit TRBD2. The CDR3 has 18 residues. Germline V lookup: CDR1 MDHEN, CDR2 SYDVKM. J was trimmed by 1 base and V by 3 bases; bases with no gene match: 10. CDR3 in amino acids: CASSFSPLAGEGTDTQYF. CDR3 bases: TGTGCCAGCAGTTTTTCCCCCCTAGCGGGAGAGGGCACAGATACGCAGTATTTT.

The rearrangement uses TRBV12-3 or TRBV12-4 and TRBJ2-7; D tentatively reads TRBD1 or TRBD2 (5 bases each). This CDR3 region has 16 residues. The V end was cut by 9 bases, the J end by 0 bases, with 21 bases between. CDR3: CARKKPGRADSYEQYF. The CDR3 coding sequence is TGTGCCAGAAAAAAACCGGGACGAGCGGACTCCTACGAGCAGTACTTC.

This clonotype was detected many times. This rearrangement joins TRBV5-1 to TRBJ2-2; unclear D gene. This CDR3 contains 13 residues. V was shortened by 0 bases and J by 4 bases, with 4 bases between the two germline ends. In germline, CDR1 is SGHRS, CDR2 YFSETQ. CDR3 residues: CASSLGGTGELFF. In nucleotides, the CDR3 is TGCGCCAGCAGCTTGGGAGGCACCGGGGAGCTGTTTTTT.

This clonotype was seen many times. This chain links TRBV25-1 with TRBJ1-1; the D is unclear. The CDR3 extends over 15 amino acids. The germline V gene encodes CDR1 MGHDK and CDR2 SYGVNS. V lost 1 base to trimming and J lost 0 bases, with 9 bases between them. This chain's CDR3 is CASSEFEVMNTEAFF. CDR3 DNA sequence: TGTGCCAGCAGTGAATTTGAGGTGATGAACACTGAAGCTTTCTTT.

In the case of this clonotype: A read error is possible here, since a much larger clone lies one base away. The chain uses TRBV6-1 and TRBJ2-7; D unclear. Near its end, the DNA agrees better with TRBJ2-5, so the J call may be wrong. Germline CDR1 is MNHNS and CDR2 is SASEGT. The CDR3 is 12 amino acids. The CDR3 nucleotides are TGTGCCAGCCGCCGGACCCGAGAGACCCAGTACTTC. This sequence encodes CASRRTRETQYF.

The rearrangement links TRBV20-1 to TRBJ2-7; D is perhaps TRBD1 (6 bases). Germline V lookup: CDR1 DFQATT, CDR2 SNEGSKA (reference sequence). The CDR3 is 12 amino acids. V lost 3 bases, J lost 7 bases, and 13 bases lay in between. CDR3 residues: CSASPGAQEQYF. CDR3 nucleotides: TGCAGTGCTAGTCCAGGGGCCCAGGAGCAGTACTTC.

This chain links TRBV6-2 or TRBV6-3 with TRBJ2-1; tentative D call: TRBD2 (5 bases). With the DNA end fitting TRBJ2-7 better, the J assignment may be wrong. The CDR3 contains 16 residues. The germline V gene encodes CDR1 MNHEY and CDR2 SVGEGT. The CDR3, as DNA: TGTGCCAGCAGTTACGACCCGGGAAGCTCCTACAATGAGCAGTACTTC. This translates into CASSYDPGSSYNEQYF.

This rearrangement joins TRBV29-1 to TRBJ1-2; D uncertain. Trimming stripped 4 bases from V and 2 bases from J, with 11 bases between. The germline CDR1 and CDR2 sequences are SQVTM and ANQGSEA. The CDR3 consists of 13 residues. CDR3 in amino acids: CSVGEQANYGYTF. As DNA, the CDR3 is TGCAGCGTTGGCGAGCAGGCCAACTATGGCTACACCTTC.

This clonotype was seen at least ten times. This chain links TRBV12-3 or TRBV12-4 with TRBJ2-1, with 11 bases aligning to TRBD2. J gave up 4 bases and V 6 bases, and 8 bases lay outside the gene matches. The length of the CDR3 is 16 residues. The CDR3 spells CASSQTSGGLYNEQFF. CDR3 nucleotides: TGTGCCAGCAGCCAAACTAGCGGGGGCCTGTACAATGAGCAGTTCTTC.

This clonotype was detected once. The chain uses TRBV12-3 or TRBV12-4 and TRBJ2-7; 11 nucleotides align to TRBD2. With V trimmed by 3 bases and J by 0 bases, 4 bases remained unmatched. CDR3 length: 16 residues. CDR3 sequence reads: CASSLGGLADSYEQYF. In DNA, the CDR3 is TGTGCCAGCAGTTTGGGGGGACTAGCGGACTCCTACGAGCAGTACTTC.

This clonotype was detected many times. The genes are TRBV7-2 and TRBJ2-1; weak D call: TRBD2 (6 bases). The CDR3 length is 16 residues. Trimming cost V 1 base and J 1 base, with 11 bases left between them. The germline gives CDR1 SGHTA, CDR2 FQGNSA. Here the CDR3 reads CASSLEGTGSYNEQFF. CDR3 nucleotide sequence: TGTGCCAGCAGCTTAGAAGGGACTGGGTCCTACAATGAGCAGTTCTTC.

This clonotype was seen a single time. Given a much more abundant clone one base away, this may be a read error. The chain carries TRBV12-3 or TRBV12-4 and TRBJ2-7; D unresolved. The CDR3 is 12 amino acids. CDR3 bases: TGTACCAGCAGAGGAGACTCCTACGAGCAGTACTTC. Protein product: CTSRGDSYEQYF.

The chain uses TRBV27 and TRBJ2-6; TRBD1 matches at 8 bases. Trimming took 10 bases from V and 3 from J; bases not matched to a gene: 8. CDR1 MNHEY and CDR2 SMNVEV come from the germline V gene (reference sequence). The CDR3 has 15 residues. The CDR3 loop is CANRGTGGGANVLTF. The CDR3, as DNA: TGTGCCAACAGGGGGACAGGAGGTGGGGCCAACGTCCTGACTTTC.